The 24 T cell receptor beta chains listed next were all sequenced from one sample in a study of T cells after posttransplantation cyclophosphamide. The data were produced by immunoSEQ multiplex PCR, yet TCRdb's version contains in-frame clones alone and is incomplete. This sample carries about 11,000 clones, none of them present only once. Busulfan-fludarabine conditioning, marrow transplant, and cyclophosphamide on days +3 and +4 were administered. The sequencing here drew on PBMCs, taken after allogeneic stem cell transplant with posttransplant cyclophosphamide. The receptors stem from a female patient between 35 and 55 years old who received an allogeneic stem cell transplant from a related donor, was CMV-positive, and had no GVHD. T cells may partly derive from the graft donor.

In its sample, this clone was seen many times. The gene calls are TRBV4-1 and TRBJ2-7; 9 bases align to TRBD2. Germline CDR1 is MGHRA and CDR2 is YSYEKL. V dropped 4 bases and J dropped 4; count of bases not matched to a gene: 11. This CDR3 has 16 amino acids. The CDR3 sequence: CASSREDASGEYEQYF. The DNA of the CDR3 is TGCGCCAGCAGCCGAGAGGACGCTAGCGGGGAGTACGAGCAGTACTTC.

This clone was counted at least ten times. This chain uses TRBV19 with TRBJ1-4; TRBD1 matches 7 bases. J was trimmed by 10 bases and V by 5 bases; bases with no gene match: 10. Germline-derived CDR1 and CDR2 are LNHDA and SQIVND (reference sequence). CDR3 size: 14 residues. CDR3 sequence (DNA): TGTGCCAGTAGTTCCGACAGGGTCAGCGGAAAACTGTTTTTT. Protein sequence: CASSSDRVSGKLFF.

This clone was seen a few times. This rearrangement joins TRBV10-1 to TRBJ1-6; tentative D call: TRBD1 (6 bases). V was shortened by 7 bases and J by 9 bases, with 19 bases between the two germline ends. The length of the CDR3 is 15 residues. Germline V gene data show CDR1 as WNHNN and CDR2 as SYGVQD (reference sequence). The chain's CDR3 is CASIQGITRSSPLHF. The CDR3 DNA follows: TGCGCCAGCATTCAGGGGATCACGAGGAGTTCACCCCTCCACTTT.

This clone appeared many times. The chain links TRBV6-5 to TRBJ2-5, with TRBD2 matching over 7 bases. In germline, CDR1 is MNHEY, CDR2 SVGAGI. The ends lost 2 bases at V and 6 bases at J; junction bases unmatched: 12. The CDR3 has 16 residues. The CDR3: CASSYVGGIGRKTQYF. DNA for the CDR3: TGTGCCAGCAGTTACGTCGGGGGGATAGGGCGAAAGACCCAGTACTTC.

This clone has ten or more counts. The rearrangement uses TRBV5-1 and TRBJ2-2; 7 bases agree with TRBD2. The CDR3 is 13 amino acids. Germline assignment: CDR1 SGHRS and CDR2 YFSETQ. Trimming cost V 2 bases and J 7 bases; bases outside gene matches: 2. CDR3: CASSLTGGGELFF. The CDR3 DNA follows: TGCGCCAGCAGCTTAACGGGAGGCGGGGAGCTGTTTTTT.

This clone was seen ten or more times. This chain links TRBV6-6 with TRBJ1-1; 7 bases are a match to TRBD1. After removal of 6 bases from V and 1 base from J, the junction contained 2 bases not matched to a gene. CDR3 length: 13 amino acids. Germline V gene sequence: CDR1 MNHNY, CDR2 SVGAGI (reference sequence). The CDR3 sequence is CASRGTANTEAFF. CDR3 sequence (DNA): TGTGCCAGCAGGGGGACAGCGAACACTGAAGCTTTCTTT.

The chain recombines TRBV11-2 with TRBJ2-1; 13 bases match TRBD2. The CDR3 has 18 amino acids. With 5 bases clipped from V and 0 bases from J, the junction kept 7 bases outside the gene matches. Germline V gives CDR1 SGHAT, CDR2 FQNNGV. The chain's CDR3 is CASSATSGRPSSYNEQFF. The CDR3, as DNA: TGTGCCAGCAGCGCGACTAGCGGGAGGCCAAGCTCCTACAATGAGCAGTTCTTC.

This clone was detected many times. V gene TRBV7-2 combines with J gene TRBJ2-7; D possibly corresponds to TRBD2 (5 bases). V gave up 1 base and J gave up 4 bases, with 8 bases separating them. The CDR3 is 13 amino acids. Germline lookup yields CDR1 SGHTA and CDR2 FQGNSA. The CDR3 here is CASSLDRRYEQYF. CDR3 in DNA: TGTGCCAGCAGCTTAGACCGGAGGTACGAGCAGTACTTC.

This clone was recorded many times. The V gene is TRBV28, the J gene TRBJ1-1; D unclear. The length of the CDR3 is 11 residues. The V gene lost 3 bases and the J gene lost 7 bases, with 6 bases spanning the gap. Germline V gives CDR1 MDHEN, CDR2 SYDVKM. The CDR3, as DNA: TGTGCCAGCAGTTTTTCCTATGAAGCTTTCTTT. Translating it yields CASSFSYEAFF.

At least ten counts were recorded for this clone. V usage is TRBV2 and J usage is TRBJ2-5; 7 positions agree with TRBD1. With 8 bases clipped from V and 5 bases from J, the junction kept 20 bases outside the gene matches. The CDR3 consists of 17 residues. Germline V gene data show CDR1 as SNHLY and CDR2 as FYNNEI. The CDR3 protein is CASDKTGSPYGLETQYF. The CDR3 DNA sequence: TGTGCCAGCGATAAGACAGGGTCGCCTTATGGTTTGGAGACCCAGTACTTC.

This clone occurred many times. This chain uses TRBV28 with TRBJ2-7, with 11 positions matching TRBD2. CDR3 length: 19 residues. Germline V gene sequence: CDR1 MDHEN, CDR2 SYDVKM. The ends lost 5 bases at V and 2 bases at J; junction bases unmatched: 17. The CDR3 bases are TGTGCCAGCAGTCCCTGGGGTAGCGGGAGGGCCCTAAATCCCTACGAGCAGTACTTC. Encoded protein: CASSPWGSGRALNPYEQYF.

This clone came up many times. The chain links TRBV5-1 to TRBJ2-3; weak D call: TRBD1 (5 bases). The V and J ends lost 7 bases and 4 bases respectively, with 22 bases between them. The germline V gene encodes CDR1 SGHRS and CDR2 YFSETQ. The CDR3 is made up of 16 amino acids. CDR3 sequence reads: CASFSNRWGVADTQYF. CDR3 nucleotide sequence: TGCGCCAGCTTCTCTAACCGGTGGGGCGTGGCAGATACGCAGTATTTT.

The sample holds many counts of this clone. This chain links TRBV9 with TRBJ2-1; 9 positions agree with TRBD2. J gave up 9 bases and V 3 bases, and 10 bases lay outside the gene matches. Per germline, CDR1 SGDLS and CDR2 YYNGEE. The CDR3 is 15 residues long. CDR3: CASSAGTSFSVEQFF. Here the CDR3 DNA reads TGTGCCAGCAGCGCCGGGACTAGCTTTTCCGTTGAGCAGTTCTTC.

This clone was found many times. The V gene is TRBV7-6, the J gene TRBJ1-2; D gene uncertain. Trimming stripped 1 base from V and 8 bases from J, with 14 bases between. Per the germline V gene, CDR1 is SGHVS and CDR2 is FNYEAQ. The CDR3 sequence is 14 residues long. The CDR3 region is CASSLVVGREGYTF. DNA of the CDR3: TGTGCCAGCAGCTTAGTTGTAGGGCGGGAAGGCTACACCTTC.

This clone has a count of ten or more. This chain links TRBV27 with TRBJ2-3; possible D gene TRBD2, 7 bases. The CDR3 is made up of 16 amino acids. The germline V and J ends were trimmed by 6 bases and 2 bases, with 18 bases remaining between them. Per the germline V gene, CDR1 is MNHEY and CDR2 is SMNVEV (reference sequence). In DNA, the CDR3 is TGTGCCAGCAGAGGGGGGGACCGACTATTCACAGATACGCAGTATTTT. It specifies CASRGGDRLFTDTQYF.

This clone was counted ten times or more. This chain connects TRBV11-3 to TRBJ2-1; 8 nucleotides line up with TRBD1. V was clipped by 4 bases and J by 5 bases; unmatched bases: 7. This CDR3 is 15 amino acids long. In germline, CDR1 is SGHNT, CDR2 YENEEA. CDR3 coding DNA: TGTGCCAGCAGCTCGCGACAGGGGACTCACAATGAGCAGTTCTTC. It yields the protein CASSSRQGTHNEQFF.

Many counts were recorded for this clone. The chain is built from TRBV5-1 and TRBJ2-1; 9 bases line up with TRBD2. The CDR3 is 15 residues long. V shed 6 bases, J shed 4 bases, and the junction held 8 bases outside the gene matches. Germline V CDR1 and CDR2: SGHRS, YFSETQ. The CDR3 reads CASTPGLAGYNEQFF. CDR3 bases: TGCGCCAGCACCCCAGGGCTAGCGGGATACAATGAGCAGTTCTTC. Drawing the rest from reference TRBV5-1 and TRBJ2-1, the complete variable domain is KAGVTQTPRYLIKTRGQQVTLSCSPISGHRSVSWYQQTPGQGLQFLFEYFSETQRNKGNFPGRFSGRQFSNSRSEMNVSTLELGDSALYLCASTPGLAGYNEQFFGPGTRLTVL.

This clone was seen at least ten times. V gene TRBV5-1 combines with J gene TRBJ2-7; unclear D gene. Germline V gene sequence: CDR1 SGHRS, CDR2 YFSETQ. This CDR3 has 12 amino acids. V lost 0 bases and J 3 bases, leaving 4 bases between the germline ends. CDR3 residues: CASSLDGYEQYF. CDR3 nucleotides: TGCGCCAGCAGCTTGGACGGCTACGAGCAGTACTTC.

Of note for this clone: One end of the junction does not line up with germline, which may come from a read error. The same CDR3 can be traced to other DNA sequences in this sample. The gene calls are TRBV15 and TRBJ1-1; TRBD1 aligns across 8 bases. Germline values: CDR1 LNHNV, CDR2 YYDKDF (reference sequence). The CDR3 sequence is 14 residues long. The CDR3 DNA reads as TGTGCCACCAGCCCAACAGGGGGTCGAACTGAGGCTTTCTTT. Its protein product is CATSPTGGRTEAFF. The full variable domain, completed using reference TRBV15 and TRBJ1-1, is DAMVIQNPRYQVTQFGKPVTLSCSQTLNHNVMYWYQQKSSQAPKLLFHYYDKDFNNEADTPDNFQSRRPNTSFCFLDIRSPGLGDTAMYLCATSPTGGRTEAFFGQGTRLTVV.

This clone was seen repeatedly, ten times or more. The V call is TRBV19, the J call TRBJ1-5, with TRBD1 matching 7 bases. V shed 4 bases and J 7 bases; nucleotides not matched to a gene: 10. The CDR3 loop spans 15 amino acids. The germline gives CDR1 LNHDA, CDR2 SQIVND (reference sequence). CDR3 residues: CASSNNGDRGQPQHF. In DNA form, the CDR3 reads TGTGCCAGTAGTAACAACGGGGACAGAGGACAGCCCCAGCATTTT.

This clone was counted many times. The rearrangement joins TRBV7-9 to TRBJ2-2, with 7 bases fitting TRBD1. The V and J ends lost 5 bases and 4 bases, in that order; junction bases with no gene match: 4. This CDR3 comprises 14 residues. The germline gives CDR1 SEHNR, CDR2 FQNEAQ (reference sequence). The CDR3, as DNA: TGTGCCAGCAGCCAGACAGGGTTCACCGGGGAGCTGTTTTTT. Its translation is CASSQTGFTGELFF.

Many counts were recorded for this clone. J is TRBJ1-2 and V is TRBV7-9, with a possible D match to TRBD1 (5 bases). There are 15 residues in the CDR3. V shed 5 bases and J shed 8 bases, with 21 bases lying between them. Germline V gene sequence: CDR1 SEHNR, CDR2 FQNEAQ (reference sequence). CDR3 amino acids: CASSQTGGGAAGYTF. CDR3 nucleotides: TGTGCCAGCAGCCAAACCGGGGGTGGGGCCGCAGGCTACACCTTC.

By its share, this clone is medium-sized (0.01 to 0.1%). This sequence joins TRBV7-3 and TRBJ1-1; 8 nucleotides align to TRBD1. Germline V lookup: CDR1 SGHTA, CDR2 FQGTGA. This CDR3 region has 16 residues. The V segment lost 2 bases and the J segment 5 bases; nucleotides outside the gene matches: 10. CDR3 loop: CASSLDGRTGRTEAFF. CDR3 bases: TGTGCCAGCAGCTTAGACGGCCGGACAGGGAGAACTGAAGCTTTCTTT.

This clone has ten or more counts. The V gene is TRBV14, the J gene TRBJ1-3; tentative D call: TRBD1 (6 bases). The CDR3 loop spans 17 amino acids. V dropped 0 bases and J dropped 5 bases, with 17 bases sitting between them. CDR1 and CDR2 (germline): SGHDN, FVKESK. CDR3 nucleotides: TGTGCCAGCAGCCAAGACGGGACAATCGGTCTTCGAAACACCATATATTTT. Amino acid sequence: CASSQDGTIGLRNTIYF.